This entry lists 21 T cell receptor beta chains sequenced from one sample in a study of CD8+CD57+ T cells in acquired aplastic anemia. In patients chosen for sequencing, flow cytometry had shown CD8+CD57+ cell expansion. Template material for TCR beta VDJ and CDR3 profiling consisted of genomic DNA. From the reads, TCRdb called clonotypes with MiXCR, one entry per CDR3 protein. Among about 240,000 distinct CDR3 sequences listed, approximately 50% were seen once. What was sequenced was sorted CD4+, CD8+, or CD8+CD57+ T cells (not recorded which) from PBMCs. The receptors come from a human donor with aplastic anemia.

This clonotype has ten or more counts. J is TRBJ1-4 and V is TRBV7-9; 8 bases agree with TRBD1. Germline loops: CDR1 SEHNR, CDR2 FQNEAQ (reference sequence). This CDR3 comprises 17 residues. V was clipped by 5 bases and J by 7 bases; unmatched bases: 15. DNA for the CDR3: TGTGCCAGCAGCATAACATCAGGGGGCCTAAGAGGTGAAAAACTGTTTTTT. It translates to CASSITSGGLRGEKLFF.

This clonotype was observed many times. The chain carries TRBV7-9 and TRBJ1-5, with 9 bases lining up with TRBD1. The CDR3 is 16 residues long. V was pared by 5 bases and J by 3 bases, with 8 bases of the junction left unmatched. The germline CDR1 and CDR2 sequences are SEHNR and FQNEAQ (reference sequence). The CDR3 reads CASSALGQGANQPQHF. The CDR3 DNA reads as TGTGCCAGCAGCGCTCTGGGACAGGGAGCCAATCAGCCCCAGCATTTT.

The chain joins TRBV14 to TRBJ1-2, with D perhaps matching TRBD1 (5 bases). The CDR3 sequence is 17 residues long. Per the germline V gene, CDR1 is SGHDN and CDR2 is FVKESK. V lost 3 bases and J 0 bases, leaving 17 bases between the germline ends. The CDR3 reads CASSHRATGASNYGYTF. Written as DNA, the CDR3 is TGTGCCAGCAGCCATAGGGCCACAGGAGCATCTAACTATGGCTACACCTTC.

This clonotype was seen ten or more times. This chain uses TRBV4-3 with TRBJ1-4; 7 bases fit TRBD1. The CDR3 length is 16 residues. Germline V gene lookup returns CDR1 LGHNA and CDR2 YSLEER. V lost 0 bases and J lost 8; bases outside the gene matches: 9. The CDR3 DNA sequence: TGCGCCAGCAGCCAAGATGCATCAGGGGGAGGCGAAAAACTGTTTTTT. Translated: CASSQDASGGGEKLFF.

This clonotype was seen ten or more times. V gene TRBV15 combines with J gene TRBJ1-4; TRBD1 is a possible D gene (6 bases). The germline gives CDR1 LNHNV, CDR2 YYDKDF (reference sequence). Trimming stripped 0 bases from V and 7 bases from J, with 12 bases between. The CDR3 covers 15 residues. In nucleotides, the CDR3 is TGTGCCACCAGCAGAGATCGGGGGGGGCTTGAAAAACTGTTTTTT. Translated: CATSRDRGGLEKLFF.

J is TRBJ1-2 and V is TRBV20-1, with 7 bases matching TRBD1. J was trimmed by 4 bases and V by 5 bases; bases with no gene match: 7. The germline CDR1 and CDR2 sequences are DFQATT and SNEGSKA (reference sequence). The CDR3 contains 13 residues. CDR3 nucleotides: TGCAGTGCTCAGCAGGGGGAAGGCTATGGCTACACCTTC. It yields the protein CSAQQGEGYGYTF.

The V call is TRBV20-1, the J call TRBJ2-3, with TRBD1 matching 10 bases. V lost 0 bases to trimming and J lost 6 bases; unmatched junction nucleotides: 6. The germline V gene has CDR1 DFQATT and CDR2 SNEGSKA (reference sequence). This CDR3 region has 15 residues. CDR3 sequence: CSARDPTGGRDTQYF. DNA for the CDR3: TGCAGTGCTAGAGATCCGACAGGGGGCCGCGATACGCAGTATTTT.

This clonotype came up a few times. The gene calls are TRBV29-1 and TRBJ2-7; D gene unclear. CDR1 is SQVTM, CDR2 ANQGSEA, per germline. This CDR3 comprises 12 residues. V was clipped by 5 bases and J by 1 base, with 9 bases between them. This CDR3 is CSVRTLSYEQYF. CDR3 sequence (DNA): TGCAGCGTTCGGACCCTATCCTACGAGCAGTACTTC.

The chain is built from TRBV20-1 and TRBJ2-3; D unresolved. Germline lookup yields CDR1 DFQATT and CDR2 SNEGSKA (reference sequence). The CDR3 is 16 residues long. The V and J ends lost 4 bases and 0 bases respectively, with 17 bases between them. Here the CDR3 reads CSANMDEWPSTDTQYF. In nucleotides, the CDR3 is TGCAGTGCTAATATGGACGAGTGGCCTAGCACAGATACGCAGTATTTT.

With respect to this clonotype: This may be a read error, as it is one base from a much larger clone. The CDR3 carries no conserved terminal phenylalanine or tryptophan, so it likely arises from a read error. The rearrangement links TRBV27 to TRBJ2-7, with D possibly TRBD1 on 6 matching bases. The germline gives CDR1 MNHEY, CDR2 SMNVEV (reference sequence). The CDR3 consists of 12 residues. V was shortened by 7 bases and J by 6 bases, with 13 bases between the two germline ends. CDR3 sequence: CASMTEGGEQYS. For the CDR3, the DNA is TGTGCCAGCATGACAGAAGGGGGCGAGCAGTACTCC.

This rearrangement joins TRBV5-6 to TRBJ2-3; TRBD2 aligns across 8 bases. Looked up from germline, CDR1 is SGHDT and CDR2 is YYEEEE. This CDR3 has 16 amino acids. The V gene end was trimmed by 4 bases and the J gene end by 2 bases; junction bases not matched to a gene: 9. The CDR3, as DNA: TGTGCCAGCAGCCAATTTATAGCGGGGCTCACAGATACGCAGTATTTT. This codes for CASSQFIAGLTDTQYF.

In regard to this clonotype: Mismatch with germline at one junction end may stem from a read error. The chain carries TRBV24-1 and TRBJ2-7; the D gene is possibly TRBD1 (6 bases). CDR3 length: 14 residues. Looked up from germline, CDR1 is KGHDR and CDR2 is SFDVKD. CDR3 sequence reads: CATSELRGTGELYF. The CDR3 nucleotides are TGTGCCACCAGTGAGCTCAGGGGAACCGGGGAGCTGTACTTC.

The genes are TRBV25-1 and TRBJ2-7; D gene unclear. The germline V gene encodes CDR1 MGHDK and CDR2 SYGVNS. Deletions cut 8 bases from V and 5 bases from J, with 10 bases between. This CDR3 has 11 residues. DNA for the CDR3: TGTGCCAGCTCACCAGAGGACGAGCAGTACTTC. Translation gives CASSPEDEQYF.

The table lists this clonotype with many counts. The J gene is TRBJ1-6, the V gene TRBV4-3; D unclear. From germline, CDR1 is LGHNA and CDR2 YSLEER. CDR3 length: 14 amino acids. Trimming took off 0 bases at V and 10 bases at J, with 10 bases between the two ends. In DNA, the CDR3 is TGCGCCAGCAGCCAAGACCGGGAAAGCTCACCCCTCCACTTT. Its translation: CASSQDRESSPLHF.

CDR3 coding DNA: TGTGCCAGCTCGGGACAGGGGGCCCTGGGGGGTTCACCCCTCCACTTT. Translation gives CASSGQGALGGSPLHF. The chain uses TRBV2 and TRBJ1-6; 12 bases line up with TRBD1. This CDR3 is built from 16 residues. The germline V gene encodes CDR1 SNHLY and CDR2 FYNNEI. V lost 8 bases and J lost 9; bases outside the gene matches: 11. The full variable domain, with the rest looked up from reference TRBV2 and TRBJ1-6, is EPEVTQTPSHQVTQMGQEVILRCVPISNHLYFYWYRQILGQKVEFLVSFYNNEISEKSEIFDDQFSVERPDGSNFTLKIRSTKLEDSAMYFCASSGQGALGGSPLHFGNGTRLTVT.

With regard to this clonotype: In this CDR3 the conserved last residue, phenylalanine or tryptophan, is missing, so a read error is likely. The genes are TRBV25-1 and TRBJ1-6; 8 nucleotides agree with TRBD1. The germline CDR1 and CDR2 sequences are MGHDK and SYGVNS. The CDR3 has 16 residues. V shed 1 base, J shed 10 bases, and the junction held 9 bases outside the gene matches. The CDR3 spells CASSEWGTGVLSPLHS. The CDR3 nucleotides read TGTGCCAGCAGTGAATGGGGGACAGGCGTACTGTCACCCCTCCACTCT.

This clonotype was found many times. The rearrangement joins TRBV9 to TRBJ1-1; 7 positions match TRBD1. V was clipped by 5 bases and J by 0 bases; unmatched bases: 10. CDR1 and CDR2 (germline): SGDLS, YYNGEE. CDR3 length: 16 amino acids. The CDR3 bases are TGTGCCAGCAGGGAATGGACAGGCGTTATGAACACTGAAGCTTTCTTT. Protein: CASREWTGVMNTEAFF.

This clonotype appeared many times. The chain links TRBV11-2 to TRBJ2-3; 7 positions agree with TRBD1. The CDR3 is 16 amino acids. The junction had 10 bases not matched to a gene; V was cut back by 0 bases and J by 7 bases. Per the germline V gene, CDR1 is SGHAT and CDR2 is FQNNGV. The DNA for the CDR3 is TGTGCCAGCAGCTTAGATGAGTCAAGGGGGCCAAATACGCAGTATTTT. It encodes CASSLDESRGPNTQYF.

As to this clonotype: It is likely a read error, because the conserved phenylalanine at the end of the CDR3 is missing. The limits of the CDR3 on the DNA are not certain, so only TCRdb's listed CDR3 is given. This chain joins TRBV20-1 and TRBJ2-5; TRBD2, as called in the table, went unchecked against the DNA. CDR1 is DFQATT, CDR2 SNEGSKA, per germline (reference sequence). The length of the CDR3 is 11 amino acids, counting both ends. CDR3 loop: CSARTGTSTYY.

As concerns this clonotype: A much larger clone lies a single base off, so this may be a read error. The V gene is TRBV5-1, the J gene TRBJ2-1, with D hard to call. The CDR3 runs 12 residues. The V end was cut by 4 bases, the J end by 5 bases, with 7 bases between. CDR1 SGHRS and CDR2 YFSETQ come from the germline V gene. The CDR3 loop is CASSRVHNEQFF. The CDR3 bases are TGCGCCAGCAGCAGGGTCCACAATGAGCAGTTCTTC.

The V call is TRBV2, the J call TRBJ2-7, with D perhaps being TRBD1 or TRBD2 (7 bases each). Germline V gene lookup returns CDR1 SNHLY and CDR2 FYNNEI. The CDR3 runs to 16 residues. The V end lost 4 bases, the J end lost 2 bases, and 18 bases lay between the germline ends. Here the CDR3 DNA reads TGTGCCAGCAGTGGAGGGGGGGACAGTTCGGCCTACGAGCAGTACTTC. Encoded protein: CASSGGGDSSAYEQYF.